This TCR beta chain originates from a study of molecular identifiers for immune sequencing clone quantification. About the research overall: Replicates involved a five-way split of RNA from approximately 20,000 or 100,000 naive CD8 cells, with sequencing of four. Study findings and constraints: Jurkat TCR RNA that was spiked in from one cell was reportedly detectable among one million naive cells.

TCRdb called the PCR reads again in MiXCR, with one record for every CDR3 protein. The table records 460,000 or so distinct CDR3 sequences, around 21% of them present only once. The authors gated naive CD8 T cells as CD8+CD4-CCR7+CD45RA+ for sorting. This clonotype was detected many times. The antigen is not known. The length of the CDR3 is 15 residues. Germline CDR1 is SNHLY and CDR2 is FYNNEI. V was pared by 4 bases and J by 5 bases, with 8 bases of the junction left unmatched. Sequences were obtained from naive CD8+ T cells from blood, with Jurkat cell RNA spiked in. As for subset: FACS-sorted CD8+CD4-CCR7+CD45RA+ naive T cells. This chain links TRBV2 with TRBJ1-2; TRBD1 agrees at 9 bases. The TCR was taken from a human donor in good health. Some libraries in this study had Jurkat cell RNA spiked in. CDR3 coding DNA: TGTGCCAGCAGTGCCCGGGACAGGGAACGATATGGCTACACCTTC. Amino acid sequence: CASSARDRERYGYTF.